Shown below are 28 T cell receptor beta chains from a single sample sequenced in a study of blood T cell repertoires in COVID-19. TCRdb's copy holds only in-frame clones and misses some; the assay was immunoSEQ multiplex PCR. The sample has 210,000 or so clones, around nine tenths seen once. The sample was peripheral blood. All receptors derive from a woman aged 40-49 years with acute or convalescent COVID-19.

The J gene is TRBJ1-1, the V gene TRBV29-1, with D possibly being TRBD1 (5 bases). Germline CDR1 is SQVTM and CDR2 is ANQGSEA. The V end lost 1 base, the J end lost 1 base, and 13 bases lay between the germline ends. This CDR3 spans 15 amino acids. CDR3 bases: TGCAGCGTTGAAGGCAGGGCAGAAGGGAACACTGAAGCTTTCTTT. This sequence encodes CSVEGRAEGNTEAFF.

The chain carries TRBV2 and TRBJ2-3; TRBD2 aligns across 9 bases. CDR3 length: 15 amino acids. Germline V gene lookup returns CDR1 SNHLY and CDR2 FYNNEI. The V gene end was trimmed by 1 base and the J gene end by 4 bases; junction bases not matched to a gene: 3. CDR3: CASSEERGAPDTQYF. DNA of the CDR3: TGTGCCAGCAGTGAAGAGCGGGGGGCTCCAGATACGCAGTATTTT.

The rearrangement uses TRBV6-5 and TRBJ2-7; D may be TRBD1 (7 bases). The germline V gene encodes CDR1 MNHEY and CDR2 SVGAGI. CDR3 length equals 13 residues. Trimming took 5 bases from V and 2 from J, leaving 10 bases between them. Here the CDR3 reads CASSRGTAYEQYV. CDR3 DNA sequence: TGTGCCAGCAGTCGGGGGACAGCCTACGAGCAGTACGTC.

The genes are TRBV6-2 or TRBV6-3 and TRBJ2-1, with D uncertain. V was clipped by 7 bases and J by 2 bases, with 15 bases between them. The CDR3 contains 15 residues. Germline CDR1 reads MNHEY; CDR2 reads SVGEGT. The CDR3 here is CASTPLGLTYNEQFF. The CDR3 DNA follows: TGTGCCAGCACCCCCCTGGGCTTGACCTACAATGAGCAGTTCTTC.

The rearrangement uses TRBV2 and TRBJ2-5, with 7 bases that match TRBD1. The CDR3 covers 17 residues. Per germline, CDR1 SNHLY and CDR2 FYNNEI. V lost 6 bases and J lost 9; bases outside the gene matches: 22. The CDR3 nucleotides are TGTGCCAGCAGACCCCCGCTAGGGGGCCTCACGCGTTGGGCCCAGTACTTC. Amino acids: CASRPPLGGLTRWAQYF.

This chain joins TRBV6-5 and TRBJ1-4; D remains ambiguous. V lost 8 bases and J 8 bases, leaving 12 bases between the germline ends. The germline CDR1 and CDR2 sequences are MNHEY and SVGAGI. The CDR3 is 12 amino acids. The DNA for the CDR3 is TGTGCCAGCCGGGGATATGGAGAAAAACTGTTTTTT. Its protein is CASRGYGEKLFF.

About this clone itself: Other DNA variants within this sample encode the same CDR3. The genes are TRBV24-1 and TRBJ1-1; D uncertain. The V end was cut by 2 bases, the J end by 1 base, with 4 bases between. Per germline, CDR1 KGHDR and CDR2 SFDVKD. CDR3 length: 13 amino acids. The CDR3 here is CATSDSGNTEAFF. Written as DNA, the CDR3 is TGTGCCACCAGTGATTCGGGGAACACTGAAGCTTTCTTT.

The rearrangement joins TRBV29-1 to TRBJ1-1; D is unclear. Germline CDR1 SQVTM, CDR2 ANQGSEA. Trimming pared 5 bases from V and 6 bases from J, leaving 7 bases between. The CDR3 runs to 10 residues. The CDR3 loop reads CSVSLPEAFF. CDR3 sequence (DNA): TGCAGCGTTTCCCTACCTGAAGCTTTCTTT.

In its sample, this clone was seen once. The J gene is TRBJ1-1, the V gene TRBV7-2; D is unresolved. Germline V gives CDR1 SGHTA, CDR2 FQGNSA. The CDR3 loop spans 14 amino acids. The germline V and J ends were trimmed by 2 bases and 1 base, with 8 bases remaining between them. In nucleotides, the CDR3 is TGTGCCAGCAGCTTATCGGGTCAGAACACTGAAGCTTTCTTT. It encodes CASSLSGQNTEAFF.

The rearrangement links TRBV15 to TRBJ1-2, with 7 bases lining up with TRBD1. Germline trimming cut 0 bases from V and 4 bases from J; bases unmatched to any gene: 5. Germline CDR1 is LNHNV and CDR2 is YYDKDF (reference sequence). This CDR3 comprises 15 residues. The CDR3, as DNA: TGTGCCACCAGCAGAGAAAGGGGGCTGGTCTATGGCTACACCTTC. This translates into CATSRERGLVYGYTF.

This rearrangement joins TRBV6-5 to TRBJ1-2; 8 nucleotides agree with TRBD1. Germline V gene lookup returns CDR1 MNHEY and CDR2 SVGAGI. There are 13 residues in the CDR3. The ends lost 6 bases at V and 6 bases at J; junction bases unmatched: 6. CDR3 nucleotide sequence: TGTGCCAGCAGGAAGACAGGGGAGCATGGCTACACCTTC. This gives the protein CASRKTGEHGYTF.

J is TRBJ1-2 and V is TRBV6-1, with TRBD1 identical over 8 bases. Losses at the gene ends were 3 bases for V and 5 bases for J; bases not matched to a gene: 11. The CDR3 contains 16 residues. Germline V gives CDR1 MNHNS, CDR2 SASEGT. CDR3 protein: CASSELTGAPAYGYTF. The CDR3 nucleotides are TGTGCCAGCAGTGAGTTGACAGGGGCCCCCGCGTATGGCTACACCTTC.

This clone occurred once. The chain couples TRBV2 to TRBJ1-1, with D possibly matching TRBD1 (5 bases). The CDR3 consists of 13 residues. Per the germline V gene, CDR1 is SNHLY and CDR2 is FYNNEI. The ends were cut back, 5 bases at V and 4 bases at J, with 11 bases in the middle. The CDR3 DNA follows: TGTGCCAGCAGTTTGGACAACCTCACTGAAGCTTTCTTT. Protein product: CASSLDNLTEAFF.

V gene TRBV6-6 combines with J gene TRBJ1-5; 9 bases align to TRBD1. Germline-derived CDR1 and CDR2 are MNHNY and SVGAGI (reference sequence). The CDR3 is 15 residues long. The V and J ends lost 4 bases and 7 bases, in that order; junction bases with no gene match: 8. The DNA for the CDR3 is TGTGCCAGCAGTTGGGGACAGGGATGGGGGCAGCCCCAGCATTTT. Translated, it gives CASSWGQGWGQPQHF.

The V call is TRBV7-2, the J call TRBJ1-3, with D unresolved. Trimming pared 0 bases from V and 0 bases from J, leaving 12 bases between. The germline V gene has CDR1 SGHTA and CDR2 FQGNSA. CDR3 length: 17 residues. CDR3 region: CASSLAPTLSSGNTIYF. DNA of the CDR3: TGTGCCAGCAGCTTAGCGCCGACACTCAGCTCTGGAAACACCATATATTTT.

The genes are TRBV4-2 and TRBJ2-5, with D possibly being TRBD2 (7 bases). The germline V gene encodes CDR1 LGHNA and CDR2 YNFKEQ. The CDR3 runs 17 residues. V gave up 0 bases and J gave up 2 bases, with 16 bases separating them. CDR3 DNA: TGTGCCAGCAGCCAAGAAAGGGGGGGGGTCTGGCAAGAGACCCAGTACTTC. This sequence encodes CASSQERGGVWQETQYF.

V is TRBV15 and J is TRBJ1-3; TRBD1 is a possible D gene (6 bases). The CDR3 extends over 16 amino acids. The ends were cut back, 0 bases at V and 0 bases at J, with 9 bases in the middle. Germline V gene lookup returns CDR1 LNHNV and CDR2 YYDKDF (reference sequence). CDR3 amino acids: CATSREGAGSGNTIYF. CDR3 sequence (DNA): TGTGCCACCAGCAGAGAGGGGGCAGGCTCTGGAAACACCATATATTTT.

This clone was seen a few times. The V and J genes are TRBV7-8 and TRBJ2-5; D is possibly TRBD1 (7 bases). V was cut by 5 bases and J by 5 bases, with 18 bases left in between. Germline CDR1 and CDR2: SGHVS and FQNEAQ. The CDR3 spans 15 residues. The CDR3: CASSPRGAGGETQYF. CDR3 in DNA: TGTGCCAGCAGCCCCAGGGGGGCTGGGGGGGAGACCCAGTACTTC.

The chain links TRBV7-8 to TRBJ1-1; a weak D match, TRBD1 (6 bases). CDR3 size: 16 residues. V was trimmed by 1 base and J by 0 bases, leaving 12 bases between them. The germline V gene has CDR1 SGHVS and CDR2 FQNEAQ. CDR3 nucleotide sequence: TGTGCCAGCAGCTTAGGAGGGGGACATATGAACACTGAAGCTTTCTTT. It encodes CASSLGGGHMNTEAFF.

V gene TRBV18 combines with J gene TRBJ1-5; 10 nucleotides align to TRBD1. Germline CDR1 is KGHSH and CDR2 is LQKENI. This CDR3 has 15 residues. V lost 5 bases, J lost 6 bases, and 7 bases stayed unmatched. For the CDR3, the DNA is TGTGCCAGCTCAACGACCGGGACAGGGGTTCAGCCCCAGCATTTT. Translation: CASSTTGTGVQPQHF.

At least ten counts were recorded for this clone. The genes are TRBV25-1 and TRBJ1-1, with D possibly being TRBD1 (5 bases). This CDR3 comprises 16 residues. Per the germline V gene, CDR1 is MGHDK and CDR2 is SYGVNS. V gave up 0 bases and J gave up 0 bases, with 11 bases separating them. The DNA for the CDR3 is TGTGCCAGCAGTGAATATTCAGACAGACTGAACACTGAAGCTTTCTTT. The encoded protein is CASSEYSDRLNTEAFF.

The chain couples TRBV30 to TRBJ1-5; D is possibly TRBD1 (6 bases). This CDR3 is 16 amino acids long. Germline V CDR1 and CDR2: GTSNPN, SVGIG (reference sequence). V was cut by 2 bases and J by 7 bases, with 21 bases left in between. In nucleotides, the CDR3 is TGTGCCTGGAGTTCAACAATCTACAGGGAAGGGCAGCCCCAGCATTTT. The encoded protein is CAWSSTIYREGQPQHF.

The J gene is TRBJ2-3, the V gene TRBV10-2; 15 bases align to TRBD2. The trim removed 9 bases at V and 7 bases at J, leaving 14 bases unmatched. The CDR3 spans 17 residues. Germline assignment: CDR1 WSHSY and CDR2 SAAADI. The CDR3 region has the DNA TGCGCCAGTAACCCGGGACTAGCGGGGGGAACTGTTTATACGCAGTATTTT. Translation gives CASNPGLAGGTVYTQYF.

In this sample, this clone turned up a few times. V is TRBV5-1 and J is TRBJ1-1; 7 nucleotides match TRBD1. In germline, CDR1 is SGHRS, CDR2 YFSETQ. This CDR3 has 15 residues. Trimming cost V 4 bases and J 0 bases; bases outside gene matches: 6. CDR3 sequence reads: CASSRRGQMNTEAFF. As DNA, the CDR3 is TGCGCCAGCAGCCGAAGGGGACAGATGAACACTGAAGCTTTCTTT.

This chain uses TRBV30 with TRBJ1-6; TRBD1 aligns across 7 bases. Trimming removed 2 bases from V and 1 base from J; junction bases left unmatched: 8. The CDR3 runs 17 residues. Germline CDR1 reads GTSNPN; CDR2 reads SVGIG (reference sequence). The CDR3 DNA reads as TGTGCCTGGAGTTTCCGTGACAGGGCATCCTATAATTCACCCCTCCACTTT. Translating gives CAWSFRDRASYNSPLHF.

The J gene is TRBJ1-6, the V gene TRBV25-1; no clear D. The V gene lost 2 bases and the J gene lost 6 bases, with 5 bases spanning the gap. Germline V gene lookup returns CDR1 MGHDK and CDR2 SYGVNS. The CDR3 length is 13 residues. This CDR3 is CASSEPVNSPLHF. In DNA, the CDR3 is TGTGCCAGCAGTGAACCTGTTAATTCACCCCTCCACTTT.

The chain has TRBV14 and TRBJ2-4; D is perhaps TRBD2 (5 bases). The V gene lost 2 bases and the J gene lost 1 base, with 15 bases spanning the gap. Looked up from germline, CDR1 is SGHDN and CDR2 is FVKESK. This CDR3 is built from 17 residues. The CDR3 DNA reads as TGTGCCAGCAGCCAAAGCCCTAGGTGGGAGGCCAAAAACATTCAGTACTTC. This codes for CASSQSPRWEAKNIQYF. Looking up the rest from reference TRBV14 and TRBJ2-4 gives the full variable domain: EAGVTQFPSHSVIEKGQTVTLRCDPISGHDNLYWYRRVMGKEIKFLLHFVKESKQDESGMPNNRFLAERTGGTYSTLKVQPAELEDSGVYFCASSQSPRWEAKNIQYFGAGTRLSVL.

This clone occurred once. J is TRBJ1-5 and V is TRBV2; 10 positions agree with TRBD1. This CDR3 contains 16 residues. The V and J ends lost 5 bases and 2 bases, in that order; junction bases with no gene match: 6. Germline lookup yields CDR1 SNHLY and CDR2 FYNNEI. The CDR3 loop is CASSFAGTGGNQPQHF. The CDR3, as DNA: TGTGCCAGCAGTTTCGCCGGGACAGGGGGCAATCAGCCCCAGCATTTT. The full variable domain, its missing parts supplied by reference TRBV2 and TRBJ1-5, is EPEVTQTPSHQVTQMGQEVILRCVPISNHLYFYWYRQILGQKVEFLVSFYNNEISEKSEIFDDQFSVERPDGSNFTLKIRSTKLEDSAMYFCASSFAGTGGNQPQHFGDGTRLSIL.